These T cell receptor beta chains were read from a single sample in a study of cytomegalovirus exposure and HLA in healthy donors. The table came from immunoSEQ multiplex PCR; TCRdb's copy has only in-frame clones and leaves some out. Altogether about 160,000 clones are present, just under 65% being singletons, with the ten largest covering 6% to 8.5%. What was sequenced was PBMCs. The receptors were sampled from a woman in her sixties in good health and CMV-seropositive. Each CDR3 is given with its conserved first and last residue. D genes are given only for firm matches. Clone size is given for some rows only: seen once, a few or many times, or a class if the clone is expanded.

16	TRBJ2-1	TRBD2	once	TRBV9	TGTGCCAGCAGCAGGGACTACTTCAGCTCCTACAATGAGCAGTTCTTC	CASSRDYFSSYNEQFF
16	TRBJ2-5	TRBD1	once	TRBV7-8	TGTGCCAGCAGCTATTCATCCCGGGACAGGGAAGAGACCCAGTACTTC	CASSYSSRDREETQYF
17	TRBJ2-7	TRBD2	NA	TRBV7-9	TGTGCCAGCAGCTTAGGCCAGACTAGCGGGTTTCCCTACGAGCAGTACTTC	CASSLGQTSGFPYEQYF
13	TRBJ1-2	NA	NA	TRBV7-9	TGTGCCAGCAGCTTAGCAGAGACTCGTGGCTACACCTTC	CASSLAETRGYTF
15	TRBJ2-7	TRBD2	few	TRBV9	TGTGCCAGCAGCGTTTCTAGCGGTGGGGGCTACGAGCAGTACTTC	CASSVSSGGGYEQYF
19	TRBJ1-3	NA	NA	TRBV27	TGTGCCAGCAGTTTGCGCGGGGGGAACTTATACTCCTCTGGAAACACCATATATTTT	CASSLRGGNLYSSGNTIYF
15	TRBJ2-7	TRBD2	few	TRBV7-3	TGTGCCAGCAGCCTGGCCGGGACTAGATCTCACGAGCAGTACTTC	CASSLAGTRSHEQYF
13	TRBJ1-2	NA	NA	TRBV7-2	TGTGCCAGCAGCAACCAGGGGACGTATGGCTACACCTTC	CASSNQGTYGYTF
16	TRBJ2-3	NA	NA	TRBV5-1	TGCGCCAGCAGCTTGATCGGCGGGAAACGGACAGATACGCAGTATTTT	CASSLIGGKRTDTQYF
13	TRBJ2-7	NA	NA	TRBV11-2	TGTGCCAGCAGGCAGACAGTCTCCTACGAGCAGTACTTC	CASRQTVSYEQYF
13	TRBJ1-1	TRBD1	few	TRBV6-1	TGTGCCAGCAGTGAAGAGGAGGGACAGGGAGCTTTCTTT	CASSEEEGQGAFF
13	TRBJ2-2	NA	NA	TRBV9	TGTGCCAGCAGCCTACTGGTCACCGGGGAGCTGTTTTTT	CASSLLVTGELFF
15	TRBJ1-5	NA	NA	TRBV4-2	TGTGCCAGCAGCCAAGATTACAATGACAATCAGCCCCAGCATTTT	CASSQDYNDNQPQHF